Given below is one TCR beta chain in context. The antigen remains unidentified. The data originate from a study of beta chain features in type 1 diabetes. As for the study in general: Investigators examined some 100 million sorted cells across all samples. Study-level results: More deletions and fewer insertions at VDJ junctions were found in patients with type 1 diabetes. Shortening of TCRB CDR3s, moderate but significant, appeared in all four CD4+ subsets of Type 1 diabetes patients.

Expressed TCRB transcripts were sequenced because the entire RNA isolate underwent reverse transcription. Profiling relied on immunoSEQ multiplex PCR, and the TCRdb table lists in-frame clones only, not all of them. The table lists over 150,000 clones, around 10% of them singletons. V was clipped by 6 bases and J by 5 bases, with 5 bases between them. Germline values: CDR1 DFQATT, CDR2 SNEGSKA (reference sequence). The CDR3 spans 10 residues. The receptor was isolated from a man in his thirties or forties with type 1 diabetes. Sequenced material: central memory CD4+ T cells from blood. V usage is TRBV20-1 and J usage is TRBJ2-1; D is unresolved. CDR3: CSAKNNEQFF. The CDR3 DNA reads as TGCAGTGCCAAAAACAATGAGCAGTTCTTC.